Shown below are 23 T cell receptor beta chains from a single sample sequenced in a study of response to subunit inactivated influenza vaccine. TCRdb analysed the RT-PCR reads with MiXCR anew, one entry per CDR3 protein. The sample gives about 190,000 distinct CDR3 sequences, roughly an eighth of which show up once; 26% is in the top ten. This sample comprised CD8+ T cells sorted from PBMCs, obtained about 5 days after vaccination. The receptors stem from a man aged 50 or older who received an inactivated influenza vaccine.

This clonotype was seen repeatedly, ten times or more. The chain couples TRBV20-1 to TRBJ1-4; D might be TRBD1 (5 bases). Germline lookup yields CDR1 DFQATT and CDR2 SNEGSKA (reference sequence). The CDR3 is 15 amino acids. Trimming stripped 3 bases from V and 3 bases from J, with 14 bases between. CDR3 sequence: CSASLWGEANEKLFF. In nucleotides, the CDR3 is TGCAGTGCTAGCCTTTGGGGGGAAGCTAATGAAAAACTGTTTTTT.

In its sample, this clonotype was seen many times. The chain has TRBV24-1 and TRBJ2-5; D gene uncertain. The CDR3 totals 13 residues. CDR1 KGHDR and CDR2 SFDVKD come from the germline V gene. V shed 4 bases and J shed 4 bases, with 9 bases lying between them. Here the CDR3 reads CATSEAGPETQYF. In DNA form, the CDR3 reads TGTGCCACCAGTGAGGCAGGACCAGAGACCCAGTACTTC.

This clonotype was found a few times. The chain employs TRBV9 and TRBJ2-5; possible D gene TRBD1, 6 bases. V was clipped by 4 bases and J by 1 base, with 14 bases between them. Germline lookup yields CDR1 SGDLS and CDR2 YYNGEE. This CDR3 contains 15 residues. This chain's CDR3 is CASSSTGHLQETQYF. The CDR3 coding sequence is TGTGCCAGCAGCTCGACGGGACACCTCCAAGAGACCCAGTACTTC.

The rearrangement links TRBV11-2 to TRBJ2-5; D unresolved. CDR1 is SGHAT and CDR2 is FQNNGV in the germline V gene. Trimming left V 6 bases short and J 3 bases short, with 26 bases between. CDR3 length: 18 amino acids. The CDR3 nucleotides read TGTGCCAGCAGACGTTCCTCTAGTAAGCTATCTACCGAAGAGACCCAGTACTTC. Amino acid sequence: CASRRSSSKLSTEETQYF.

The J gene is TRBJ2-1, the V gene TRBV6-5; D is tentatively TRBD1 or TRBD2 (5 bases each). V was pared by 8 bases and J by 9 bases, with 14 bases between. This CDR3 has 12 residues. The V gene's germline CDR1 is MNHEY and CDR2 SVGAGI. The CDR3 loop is CASLTAGGEQFF. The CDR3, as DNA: TGTGCCAGCTTGACAGCCGGAGGTGAGCAGTTCTTC.

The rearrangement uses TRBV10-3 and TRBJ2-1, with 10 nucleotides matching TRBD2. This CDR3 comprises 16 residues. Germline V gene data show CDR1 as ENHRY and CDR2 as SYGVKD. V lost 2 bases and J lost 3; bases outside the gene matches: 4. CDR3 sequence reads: CAISEPGLADYNEQFF. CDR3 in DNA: TGTGCCATCAGTGAGCCAGGACTAGCGGACTACAATGAGCAGTTCTTC.

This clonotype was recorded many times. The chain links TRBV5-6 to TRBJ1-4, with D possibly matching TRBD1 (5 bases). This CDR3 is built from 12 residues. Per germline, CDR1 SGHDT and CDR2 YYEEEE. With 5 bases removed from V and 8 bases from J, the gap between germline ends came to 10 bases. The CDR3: CASRGLEEKLFF. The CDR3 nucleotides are TGTGCCAGCAGGGGGCTTGAAGAAAAACTGTTTTTT.

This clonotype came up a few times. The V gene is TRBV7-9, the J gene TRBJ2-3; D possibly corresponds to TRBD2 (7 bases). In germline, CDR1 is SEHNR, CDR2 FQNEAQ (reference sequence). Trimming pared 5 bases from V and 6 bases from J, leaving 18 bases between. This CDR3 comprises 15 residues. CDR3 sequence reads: CASSGTGGALDTQYF. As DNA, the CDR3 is TGTGCCAGCAGCGGCACGGGGGGCGCATTGGATACGCAGTATTTT.

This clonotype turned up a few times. The CDR3 protein is CATRGSGDRLNTGELFF. The CDR3 DNA follows: TGTGCCACCAGGGGATCGGGTGATAGGCTTAACACCGGGGAGCTGTTTTTT. The rearrangement links TRBV24-1 to TRBJ2-2; D uncertain. Germline lookup yields CDR1 KGHDR and CDR2 SFDVKD. Trimming took off 7 bases at V and 2 bases at J, with 19 bases between the two ends. CDR3 size: 17 residues.

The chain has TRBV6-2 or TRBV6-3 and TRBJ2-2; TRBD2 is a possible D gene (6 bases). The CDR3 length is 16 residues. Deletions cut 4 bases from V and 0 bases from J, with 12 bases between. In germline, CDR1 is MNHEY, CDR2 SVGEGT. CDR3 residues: CASSSILATNTGELFF. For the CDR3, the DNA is TGTGCCAGCAGTTCCATACTAGCCACGAACACCGGGGAGCTGTTTTTT.

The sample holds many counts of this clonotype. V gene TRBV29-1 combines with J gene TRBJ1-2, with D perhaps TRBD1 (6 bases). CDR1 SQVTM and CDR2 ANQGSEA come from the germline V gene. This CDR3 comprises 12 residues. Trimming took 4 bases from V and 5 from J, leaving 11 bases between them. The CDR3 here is CSVVAGVYGYTF. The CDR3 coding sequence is TGCAGCGTTGTGGCAGGGGTGTATGGCTACACCTTC. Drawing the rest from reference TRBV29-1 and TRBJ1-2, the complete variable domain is SAVISQKPSRDICQRGTSLTIQCQVDSQVTMMFWYRQQPGQSLTLIATANQGSEATYESGFVIDKFPISRPNLTFSTLTVSNMSPEDSSIYLCSVVAGVYGYTFGSGTRLTVV.

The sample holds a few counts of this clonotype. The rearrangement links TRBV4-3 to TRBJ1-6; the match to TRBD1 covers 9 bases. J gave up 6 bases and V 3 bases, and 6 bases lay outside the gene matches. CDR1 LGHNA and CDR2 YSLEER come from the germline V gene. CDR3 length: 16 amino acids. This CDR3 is CASSHRDREVNSPLHF. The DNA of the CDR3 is TGCGCCAGCAGCCACCGGGACAGGGAAGTTAATTCACCCCTCCACTTT.

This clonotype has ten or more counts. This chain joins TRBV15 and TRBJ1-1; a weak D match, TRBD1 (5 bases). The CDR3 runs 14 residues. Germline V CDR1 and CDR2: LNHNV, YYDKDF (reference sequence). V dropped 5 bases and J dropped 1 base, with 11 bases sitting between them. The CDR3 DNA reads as TGTGCCACCAGCCCTACCGACAGGAACACTGAAGCTTTCTTT. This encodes CATSPTDRNTEAFF.

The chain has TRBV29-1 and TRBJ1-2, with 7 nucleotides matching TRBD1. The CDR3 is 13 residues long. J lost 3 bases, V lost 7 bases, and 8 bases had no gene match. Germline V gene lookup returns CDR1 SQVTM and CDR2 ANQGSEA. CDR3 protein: CSAARTGDYGYTF. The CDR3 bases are TGCAGCGCTGCCCGGACAGGTGACTATGGCTACACCTTC.

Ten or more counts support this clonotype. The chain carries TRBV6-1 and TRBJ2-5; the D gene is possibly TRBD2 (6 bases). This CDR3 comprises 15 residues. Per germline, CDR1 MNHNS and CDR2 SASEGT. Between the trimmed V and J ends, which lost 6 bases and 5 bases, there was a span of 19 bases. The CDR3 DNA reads TGTGCCAGCAGCCCCAGAAGGAGGGGCTGGGAGACCCAGTACTTC. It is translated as CASSPRRRGWETQYF.

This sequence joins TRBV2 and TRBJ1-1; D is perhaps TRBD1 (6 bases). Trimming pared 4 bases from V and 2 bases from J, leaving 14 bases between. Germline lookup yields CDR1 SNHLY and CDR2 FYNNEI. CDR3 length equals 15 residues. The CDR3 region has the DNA TGTGCCAGCAGTGGAAGGACAGCTGTTAACACTGAAGCTTTCTTT. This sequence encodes CASSGRTAVNTEAFF.

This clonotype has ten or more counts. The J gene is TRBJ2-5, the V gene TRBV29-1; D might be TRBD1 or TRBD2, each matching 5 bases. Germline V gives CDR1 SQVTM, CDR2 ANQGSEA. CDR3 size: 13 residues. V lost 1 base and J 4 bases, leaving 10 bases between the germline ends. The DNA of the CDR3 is TGCAGCGTTGAAGGAGGGGTTGGAGAGACCCAGTACTTC. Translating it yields CSVEGGVGETQYF.

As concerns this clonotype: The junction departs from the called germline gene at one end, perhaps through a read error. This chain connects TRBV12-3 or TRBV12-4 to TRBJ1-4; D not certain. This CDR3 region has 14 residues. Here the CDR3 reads CASSRAQEGEELFF. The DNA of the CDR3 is TGTGCCAGCAGTCGAGCCCAGGAGGGTGAAGAACTGTTTTTT.

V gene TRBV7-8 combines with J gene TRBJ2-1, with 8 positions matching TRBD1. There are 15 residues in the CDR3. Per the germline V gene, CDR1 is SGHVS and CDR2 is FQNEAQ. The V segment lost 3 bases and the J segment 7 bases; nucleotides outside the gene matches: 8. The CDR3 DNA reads TGTGCCAGCAGCTTCAGGCAGGGGGCTTGGAATGAGCAGTTCTTC. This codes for CASSFRQGAWNEQFF.

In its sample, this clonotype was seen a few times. CDR3 amino acids: CSVEPPRGQGSEQFF. CDR3 sequence (DNA): TGCAGCGTTGAACCCCCCCGTGGGCAGGGGTCTGAGCAGTTCTTC. The genes are TRBV29-1 and TRBJ2-1, with D possibly TRBD1 on 6 matching bases. This CDR3 is 15 amino acids long. V lost 2 bases and J 9 bases, leaving 20 bases between the germline ends. The germline V gene has CDR1 SQVTM and CDR2 ANQGSEA.

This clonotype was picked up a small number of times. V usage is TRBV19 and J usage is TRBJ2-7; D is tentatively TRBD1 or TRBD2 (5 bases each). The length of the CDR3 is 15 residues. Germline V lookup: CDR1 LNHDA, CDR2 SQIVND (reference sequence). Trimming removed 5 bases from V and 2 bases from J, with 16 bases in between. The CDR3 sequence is CASSSRDAGAYEQYF. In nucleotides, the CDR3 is TGTGCCAGTAGTTCGAGGGACGCAGGAGCCTACGAGCAGTACTTC.

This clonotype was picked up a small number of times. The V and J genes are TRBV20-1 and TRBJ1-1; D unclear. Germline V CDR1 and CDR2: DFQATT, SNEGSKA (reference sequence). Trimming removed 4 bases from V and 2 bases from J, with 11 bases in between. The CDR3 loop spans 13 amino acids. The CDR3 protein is CSATMGGNTEAFF. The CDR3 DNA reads TGCAGTGCTACGATGGGTGGCAACACTGAAGCTTTCTTT.

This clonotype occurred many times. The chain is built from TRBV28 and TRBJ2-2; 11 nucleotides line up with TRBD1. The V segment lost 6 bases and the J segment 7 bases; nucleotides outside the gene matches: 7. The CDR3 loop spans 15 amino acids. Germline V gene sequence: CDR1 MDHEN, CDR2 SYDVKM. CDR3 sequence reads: CASRPAGTGGGELFF. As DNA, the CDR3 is TGTGCCAGCAGACCTGCCGGGACAGGGGGCGGGGAGCTGTTTTTT.